Following are 9 T cell receptor beta chains from one sample sequenced in a study of T cell responses to AZD1222 COVID-19 vaccine. Here immunoSEQ multiplex PCR was the method, and the copy in TCRdb shows in-frame clones only, minus some. The sample has roughly 170,000 clones; 85% to 95% are singletons. The sample in question was peripheral blood, obtained 28 days after the second AZD1222 dose. These receptors came from an adult who received the AZD1222 COVID-19 vaccine.

This chain links TRBV2 with TRBJ1-2, with a weak D call TRBD1 (6 bases). The CDR3 consists of 15 residues. Germline-derived CDR1 and CDR2 are SNHLY and FYNNEI. The ends were cut back, 6 bases at V and 4 bases at J, with 18 bases in the middle. DNA of the CDR3: TGTGCCAGCAGCCCCCGGACAGAAGGCCGCTATGGCTACACCTTC. Protein sequence: CASSPRTEGRYGYTF.

The CDR3 loop reads CASSSVTPEQFF. CDR3 nucleotide sequence: TGTGCCAGCAGCTCCGTAACCCCTGAGCAGTTCTTC. The rearrangement joins TRBV5-4 to TRBJ2-1; D unresolved. V lost 3 bases, J lost 9 bases, and 10 bases lay in between. The CDR3 contains 12 residues. CDR1 and CDR2 from the germline V gene are SGHNT and YYREEE (reference sequence).

This chain joins TRBV3-1 (or the pseudogene TRBV3-2) and TRBJ1-2; D call uncertain. Germline CDR1 reads LGHDT; CDR2 reads YNNKEL (reference sequence). The CDR3 runs to 13 residues. Trimming removed 4 bases at V and 8 bases at J, with 14 bases between. The CDR3: CASSPAYGWGYTF. CDR3 DNA: TGTGCCAGCAGCCCAGCCTATGGTTGGGGCTACACCTTC.

The genes are TRBV4-1 and TRBJ2-1; maybe TRBD2 (5 bases). CDR3 length: 17 amino acids. With 1 base removed from V and 6 bases from J, the gap between germline ends came to 19 bases. From germline, CDR1 is MGHRA and CDR2 YSYEKL. DNA for the CDR3: TGCGCCAGCAGCCAAGGGTCGTGGCTAGCCCCATCCAATGAGCAGTTCTTC. Its protein product is CASSQGSWLAPSNEQFF.

Comments on this clone: At one boundary the junction diverges from the germline segment, which might be a read error. This rearrangement joins TRBV30 to TRBJ1-1; D unresolved. This CDR3 contains 12 residues. CDR1 is GTSNPN and CDR2 is SVGIG in the germline V gene (reference sequence). Written as DNA, the CDR3 is TGTGCTTGGAGGGAGGAGTACACTGAAGCTTTCTTT. Protein sequence: CAWREEYTEAFF.

The chain links TRBV9 to TRBJ1-1; TRBD1 might be the D (6 bases). The CDR3 is 14 amino acids. Trimming removed 3 bases from V and 6 bases from J, with 15 bases in between. The germline gives CDR1 SGDLS, CDR2 YYNGEE. In DNA form, the CDR3 reads TGTGCCAGCAGCGGAACAGGGAGTCATTCTGAAGCTTTCTTT. It codes for CASSGTGSHSEAFF. Complete variable domain (other parts from reference TRBV9 and TRBJ1-1): DSGVTQTPKHLITATGQRVTLRCSPRSGDLSVYWYQQSLDQGLQFLIQYYNGEERAKGNILERFSAQQFPDLHSELNLSSLELGDSALYFCASSGTGSHSEAFFGQGTRLTVV.

This sequence joins TRBV15 and TRBJ1-6; D perhaps matches TRBD1 (5 bases). Germline assignment: CDR1 LNHNV and CDR2 YYDKDF (reference sequence). Trimming took off 0 bases at V and 6 bases at J, with 6 bases between the two ends. The CDR3 has 14 residues. This CDR3 reads CATSRDRVNSPLHF. DNA for the CDR3: TGTGCCACCAGCAGAGACAGGGTTAATTCACCCCTCCACTTT.

J is TRBJ1-2 and V is TRBV19; D uncertain. V lost 7 bases and J 5 bases, leaving 14 bases between the germline ends. Germline CDR1 reads LNHDA; CDR2 reads SQIVND (reference sequence). CDR3 length: 13 residues. The CDR3 sequence: CASTLSGPYGYTF. The CDR3 nucleotides are TGTGCCAGTACTCTTTCCGGACCGTATGGCTACACCTTC.

The chain links TRBV29-1 to TRBJ1-3; D is possibly TRBD1 (5 bases). Germline loops: CDR1 SQVTM, CDR2 ANQGSEA. V lost 6 bases to trimming and J lost 4 bases, with 19 bases between them. The CDR3 consists of 15 residues. DNA of the CDR3: TGCAGCGTCCGGGGGGACCCCAGATGGGGAAACACCATATATTTT. Protein sequence: CSVRGDPRWGNTIYF.